These 10 T cell receptor beta chains were all obtained from the same sample, sequenced in a study of T cells in Graves' hyperthyroidism and ophthalmopathy. The CDR3 regions of TCR beta were amplified from RNA transcripts. During a first-round RT-PCR of the TCR CDR3, the HTBI primer set was used. Each CDR3 protein gets one entry after TCRdb re-called the multiplex PCR reads with MiXCR. The table records around 240,000 distinct CDR3 sequences, about 14% of them present only once. The sample taken for sequencing was blood. The source of these receptors is a middle-aged woman with Graves' hyperthyroidism that later progressed to Graves' ophthalmopathy.

This clonotype was seen repeatedly, ten times or more. The chain is built from TRBV2 and TRBJ2-7, with TRBD2 identical over 8 bases. In germline, CDR1 is SNHLY, CDR2 FYNNEI. J lost 6 bases, V lost 6 bases, and 16 bases had no gene match. This CDR3 has 16 residues. The CDR3 region has the DNA TGTGCCAGCAGCGTAACTACTAGCGGTATGGGGATCGAGCAGTACTTC. Translated, it gives CASSVTTSGMGIEQYF.

The table lists this clonotype with many counts. J is TRBJ2-1 and V is TRBV29-1, with D perhaps TRBD2 (6 bases). Germline CDR1 SQVTM, CDR2 ANQGSEA. Trimming removed 4 bases from V and 4 bases from J, with 14 bases in between. The CDR3 extends over 14 amino acids. This chain's CDR3 is CSVVRLAEYNEQFF. In DNA form, the CDR3 reads TGCAGCGTTGTGAGGTTAGCGGAGTACAATGAGCAGTTCTTC.

This clonotype occurred a few times. The gene calls are TRBV6-5 and TRBJ2-2, with no clear D. CDR3 length equals 13 residues. Germline V CDR1 and CDR2: MNHEY, SVGAGI. V lost 0 bases and J lost 6, with 5 bases in between. The CDR3 spells CASSYSPPGELFF. The CDR3 region has the DNA TGTGCCAGCAGTTACTCCCCCCCCGGGGAGCTGTTTTTT.

In this sample, this clonotype turned up many times. V and J are TRBV6-1 and TRBJ2-2; weak D call: TRBD1 (6 bases). CDR1 is MNHNS and CDR2 is SASEGT in the germline V gene. The V end was cut by 6 bases, the J end by 7 bases, with 12 bases between. This CDR3 region has 13 residues. The CDR3 DNA reads TGTGCCAGCAGGCCCGCAGGGGTCGGGGAGCTGTTTTTT. Translating it yields CASRPAGVGELFF.

There are many counts of this clonotype. The V gene is TRBV20-1, the J gene TRBJ1-4, with D tentatively TRBD1 (6 bases). The CDR3 is 12 residues long. Germline-derived CDR1 and CDR2 are DFQATT and SNEGSKA (reference sequence). Trimming shortened V by 6 bases and J by 8 bases, and 13 bases separated the two germline ends. The DNA for the CDR3 is TGCAGTGCCTACCTCCAGGGGGAAAAACTGTTTTTT. Encoded protein: CSAYLQGEKLFF.

The chain links TRBV20-1 to TRBJ1-2; D unclear. This CDR3 spans 12 amino acids. V dropped 0 bases and J dropped 9 bases, with 11 bases sitting between them. Germline-derived CDR1 and CDR2 are DFQATT and SNEGSKA (reference sequence). This chain's CDR3 is CSARDNADSYTF. The DNA for the CDR3 is TGCAGTGCTAGAGATAACGCTGATAGCTACACCTTC.

This clonotype was seen repeatedly, ten times or more. This chain joins TRBV6-1 and TRBJ2-3, with 14 bases that match TRBD2. The J segment lost 4 bases and the V segment lost 5 bases, leaving 2 bases of the junction unmatched. The CDR3 has 15 amino acids. Germline CDR1 reads MNHNS; CDR2 reads SASEGT. CDR3 DNA: TGTGCCAGCAGTTCGGGACTAGCGGGAGCAGATACGCAGTATTTT. It specifies CASSSGLAGADTQYF.

The chain has TRBV14 and TRBJ1-5, with D perhaps matching TRBD1 (6 bases). V was shortened by 4 bases and J by 4 bases, with 11 bases between the two germline ends. The germline CDR1 and CDR2 sequences are SGHDN and FVKESK. This CDR3 comprises 14 residues. Here the CDR3 reads CASSRQGTNQPQHF. The CDR3 nucleotides are TGTGCCAGCAGCCGCCAGGGGACAAATCAGCCCCAGCATTTT.

This clonotype was recorded many times. The chain combines TRBV2 with TRBJ1-4; 8 bases are shared with TRBD1. This CDR3 is built from 15 residues. The V segment lost 7 bases and the J segment 8 bases; nucleotides outside the gene matches: 12. Germline loops: CDR1 SNHLY, CDR2 FYNNEI. The CDR3 bases are TGTGCCAGCACCTGGGGCGGACAGGGTGGGGAAAAACTGTTTTTT. Translated, it gives CASTWGGQGGEKLFF.

This clonotype has just a few counts. V gene TRBV7-2 combines with J gene TRBJ2-7; D gene unclear. The CDR3 is made up of 15 amino acids. The germline gives CDR1 SGHTA, CDR2 FQGNSA. The ends were cut back, 2 bases at V and 6 bases at J, with 17 bases in the middle. CDR3 loop: CASSLNFGDLAEQYF. CDR3 coding DNA: TGTGCCAGCAGCTTAAATTTTGGCGATCTCGCCGAGCAGTACTTC.